The 14 T cell receptor beta chains below all came from one sample that was sequenced in a study of vaccination and CD4 T cells after COVID-19. Oncomine TCR Beta short-read sequencing was applied to DNA from cultured CD4+ T cells. TCRdb redid the calling of the PCR reads with MiXCR, one entry per CDR3 protein. The sample contains about 7,000 distinct CDR3 sequences, around 33% of which appear only once. Indicated treatment: roughly 11-day PBMC culture with coronavirus spike peptide pools or control peptides (ViraFEST assay). Unexposed donor CD4+ T cells predated the COVID-19 pandemic, collected 2011-2018. For these TCRs, the target antigens are not known. Sequences were obtained from CD4+ T cells from blood, cultured in vitro. The receptors were gathered from a human donor in good health.

The chain combines TRBV10-2 with TRBJ1-1, with D possibly being TRBD1 (6 bases). Germline values: CDR1 WSHSY, CDR2 SAAADI. This CDR3 has 13 amino acids. The V end lost 9 bases, the J end lost 2 bases, and 13 bases lay between the germline ends. CDR3 in amino acids: CASQTGPNTEAFF. The CDR3 nucleotides read TGCGCCAGTCAGACAGGCCCCAACACTGAAGCTTTCTTT.

The J gene is TRBJ2-4, the V gene TRBV27; D remains unclear. The V end lost 5 bases, the J end lost 9 bases, and 14 bases lay between the germline ends. The CDR3 extends over 13 amino acids. The germline V gene encodes CDR1 MNHEY and CDR2 SMNVEV (reference sequence). CDR3 DNA: TGTGCCAGCAGTCCGAATGGGGTGGGCATTCAGTACTTC. Amino acids: CASSPNGVGIQYF.

Only a few counts were recorded for this clonotype. V and J are TRBV7-2 and TRBJ1-2; D perhaps matches TRBD1 (5 bases). Germline V lookup: CDR1 SGHTA, CDR2 FQGNSA. This CDR3 region has 12 residues. V lost 3 bases, J lost 12 bases, and 14 bases lay in between. The CDR3 nucleotides read TGTGCCAGCAGCTTGGGCTCGTGGGGCAACACCTTC. Translation gives CASSLGSWGNTF.

The chain is built from TRBV7-6 and TRBJ2-7; no reliable D call. This CDR3 has 20 residues. Looked up from germline, CDR1 is SGHVS and CDR2 is FNYEAQ. Trimming cost V 1 base and J 0 bases, with 25 bases left between them. The CDR3 bases are TGTGCCAGCAGCTTAGTACCCCCCGGACCTTTTCCTGGAAACTCCTACGAGCAGTACTTC. This encodes CASSLVPPGPFPGNSYEQYF.

This chain links TRBV30 with TRBJ1-6; no clear D. The CDR3 covers 12 residues. The germline V and J ends were trimmed by 4 bases and 7 bases, with 8 bases remaining between them. Germline CDR1 is GTSNPN and CDR2 is SVGIG (reference sequence). CDR3 loop: CAWTDGNSPLHF. The DNA of the CDR3 is TGTGCCTGGACGGATGGGAATTCACCCCTCCACTTT.

This clonotype has just a few counts. The V gene is TRBV15, the J gene TRBJ2-7; the match to TRBD2 covers 13 bases. CDR1 and CDR2 from the germline V gene are LNHNV and YYDKDF (reference sequence). The CDR3 covers 15 residues. J was trimmed by 5 bases and V by 1 base; bases with no gene match: 2. CDR3 in amino acids: CATSRVGTSGDEQYF. The CDR3 nucleotides read TGTGCCACCAGCAGAGTGGGGACTAGCGGGGACGAGCAGTACTTC.

The chain recombines TRBV19 with TRBJ2-3; possibly TRBD2 for D (7 bases). The CDR3 has 15 amino acids. Trimming removed 3 bases from V and 5 bases from J, with 15 bases in between. Germline values: CDR1 LNHDA, CDR2 SQIVND (reference sequence). CDR3 sequence reads: CASSIGGGGGDTQYF. In nucleotides, the CDR3 is TGTGCCAGTAGTATCGGCGGGGGCGGGGGAGATACGCAGTATTTT.

The genes are TRBV27 and TRBJ2-1; 11 nucleotides match TRBD2. The CDR3 runs 14 residues. Per the germline V gene, CDR1 is MNHEY and CDR2 is SMNVEV (reference sequence). After removal of 6 bases from V and 7 bases from J, the junction contained 5 bases not matched to a gene. The CDR3, as DNA: TGTGCCAGCAGGGATATAGCGGGGGGGAATGAGCAGTTCTTC. Its translation: CASRDIAGGNEQFF.

In this sample, this clonotype turned up a few times. The chain employs TRBV27 and TRBJ2-3; 9 bases align to TRBD2. This CDR3 contains 17 residues. J lost 4 bases, V lost 0 bases, and 8 bases had no gene match. Germline V gene sequence: CDR1 MNHEY, CDR2 SMNVEV (reference sequence). CDR3 loop: CASSLSKGGGASDTQYF. The CDR3 DNA reads TGTGCCAGCAGTTTATCGAAGGGCGGGGGGGCCTCAGATACGCAGTATTTT.

The sample holds a few counts of this clonotype. This chain uses TRBV19 with TRBJ1-5; tentative D call: TRBD1 (5 bases). Germline assignment: CDR1 LNHDA and CDR2 SQIVND (reference sequence). The CDR3 length is 15 residues. V lost 7 bases, J lost 3 bases, and 16 bases lay in between. Here the CDR3 DNA reads TGTGCCAGTACCCGGGACTGGGGGACCAATCAGCCCCAGCATTTT. It encodes CASTRDWGTNQPQHF. Looking up the rest from reference TRBV19 and TRBJ1-5 gives the full variable domain: DGGITQSPKYLFRKEGQNVTLSCEQNLNHDAMYWYRQDPGQGLRLIYYSQIVNDFQKGDIAEGYSVSREKKESFPLTVTSAQKNPTAFYLCASTRDWGTNQPQHFGDGTRLSIL.

The chain joins TRBV24-1 to TRBJ1-5; D is uncertain. Trimming removed 3 bases at V and 6 bases at J, with 5 bases between. The CDR3 consists of 12 residues. The V gene's germline CDR1 is KGHDR and CDR2 SFDVKD. CDR3 coding DNA: TGTGCCACCAGTGATCCCGGTCAGCCCCAGCATTTT. As protein: CATSDPGQPQHF.

This clonotype turned up a few times. The rearrangement uses TRBV6-1 and TRBJ2-1, with D unclear. This CDR3 contains 12 residues. The germline gives CDR1 MNHNS, CDR2 SASEGT. V gave up 3 bases and J gave up 4 bases, with 4 bases separating them. The CDR3, as DNA: TGTGCCAGCAGTGAGAGATACAATGAGCAGTTCTTC. Translated, it gives CASSERYNEQFF.

This chain uses TRBV5-1 with TRBJ2-5, with D perhaps TRBD1 (5 bases). This CDR3 is built from 13 residues. Germline lookup yields CDR1 SGHRS and CDR2 YFSETQ. V lost 4 bases, J lost 5 bases, and 12 bases lay in between. CDR3 sequence: CASSTYPGETQYF. The DNA for the CDR3 is TGCGCCAGCAGCACCTACCCAGGGGAGACCCAGTACTTC.

This clonotype was detected only a few times. The chain uses TRBV10-3 and TRBJ1-2; the D is unclear. The CDR3 consists of 13 residues. V was cut by 5 bases and J by 4 bases, with 11 bases left in between. Germline V gene data show CDR1 as ENHRY and CDR2 as SYGVKD. Here the CDR3 DNA reads TGTGCCATCAGTATTGCAGAGTCCTATGGCTACACCTTC. It translates to CAISIAESYGYTF.